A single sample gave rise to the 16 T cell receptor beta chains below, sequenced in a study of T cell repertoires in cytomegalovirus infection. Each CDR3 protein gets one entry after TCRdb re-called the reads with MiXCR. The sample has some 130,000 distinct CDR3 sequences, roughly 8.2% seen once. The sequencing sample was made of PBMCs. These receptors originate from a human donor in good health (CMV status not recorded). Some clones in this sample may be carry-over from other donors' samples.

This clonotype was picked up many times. The CDR3 DNA is TGTGCCAGCAGTTCTACTAGCGGGGGGGCCAGCACAGATACGCAGTATTTT. It codes for CASSSTSGGASTDTQYF. The chain recombines TRBV12-3 or TRBV12-4 with TRBJ2-3; 13 bases align to TRBD2. The CDR3 loop spans 17 amino acids. V gave up 4 bases and J gave up 0 bases; unmatched junction bases: 4.

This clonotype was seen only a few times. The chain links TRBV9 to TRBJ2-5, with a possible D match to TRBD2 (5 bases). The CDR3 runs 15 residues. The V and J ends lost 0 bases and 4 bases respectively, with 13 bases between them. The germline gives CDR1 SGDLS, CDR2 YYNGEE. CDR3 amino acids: CASSVVGAGSETQYF. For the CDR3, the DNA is TGTGCCAGCAGCGTAGTGGGAGCCGGGTCAGAGACCCAGTACTTC.

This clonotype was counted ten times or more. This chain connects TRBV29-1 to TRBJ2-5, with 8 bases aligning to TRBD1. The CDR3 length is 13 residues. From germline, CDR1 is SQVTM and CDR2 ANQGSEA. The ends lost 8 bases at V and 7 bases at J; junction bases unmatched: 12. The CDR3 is CSSGTGGKGTQYF. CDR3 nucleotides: TGCAGCTCGGGGACAGGAGGGAAAGGGACCCAGTACTTC.

The CDR3 protein is CASSPGLPRKLFF. The DNA of the CDR3 is TGTGCCAGCTCACCAGGGCTCCCGCGAAAACTGTTTTTT. The chain combines TRBV18 with TRBJ1-4, with D hard to call. Germline assignment: CDR1 KGHSH and CDR2 LQKENI. The CDR3 has 13 amino acids. The V end was cut by 2 bases, the J end by 10 bases, with 11 bases between.

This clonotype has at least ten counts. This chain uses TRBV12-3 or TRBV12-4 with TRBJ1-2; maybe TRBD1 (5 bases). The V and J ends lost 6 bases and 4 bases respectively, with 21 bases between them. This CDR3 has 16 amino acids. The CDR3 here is CASSPPPSGRGYGYTF. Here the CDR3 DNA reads TGTGCCAGCAGCCCCCCCCCCTCAGGGCGCGGCTATGGCTACACCTTC.

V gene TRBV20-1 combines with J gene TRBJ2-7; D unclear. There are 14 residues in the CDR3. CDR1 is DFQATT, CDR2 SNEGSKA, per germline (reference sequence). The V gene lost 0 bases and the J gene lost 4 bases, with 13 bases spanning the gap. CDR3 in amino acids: CSARDSLLVYEQYF. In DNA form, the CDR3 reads TGCAGTGCTAGAGATAGCTTGCTGGTTTACGAGCAGTACTTC.

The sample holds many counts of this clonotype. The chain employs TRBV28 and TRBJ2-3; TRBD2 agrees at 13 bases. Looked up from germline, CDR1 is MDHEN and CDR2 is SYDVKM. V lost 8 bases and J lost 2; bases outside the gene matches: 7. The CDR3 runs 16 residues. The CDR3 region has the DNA TGTGCCAGCTGTTCGACTAGCGGGGGGAACACAGATACGCAGTATTTT. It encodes CASCSTSGGNTDTQYF.

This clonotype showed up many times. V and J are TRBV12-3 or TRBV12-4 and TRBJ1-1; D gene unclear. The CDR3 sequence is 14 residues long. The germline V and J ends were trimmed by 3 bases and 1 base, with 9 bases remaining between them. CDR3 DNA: TGTGCCAGCAGTTTGTGGCGGTCGAACACTGAAGCTTTCTTT. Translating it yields CASSLWRSNTEAFF.

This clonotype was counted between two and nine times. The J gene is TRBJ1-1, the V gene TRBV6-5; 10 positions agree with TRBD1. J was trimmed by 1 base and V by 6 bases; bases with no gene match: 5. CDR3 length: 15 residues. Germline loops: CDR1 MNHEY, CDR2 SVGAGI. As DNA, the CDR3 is TGTGCCAGCAGGGCTGGGACAGGGGAGAACACTGAAGCTTTCTTT. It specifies CASRAGTGENTEAFF.

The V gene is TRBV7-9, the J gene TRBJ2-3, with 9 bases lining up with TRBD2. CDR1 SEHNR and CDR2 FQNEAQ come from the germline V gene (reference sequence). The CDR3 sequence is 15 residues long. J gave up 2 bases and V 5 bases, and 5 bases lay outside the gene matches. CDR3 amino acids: CASSELAGFTDTQYF. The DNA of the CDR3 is TGTGCCAGCAGCGAGCTAGCGGGGTTCACAGATACGCAGTATTTT.

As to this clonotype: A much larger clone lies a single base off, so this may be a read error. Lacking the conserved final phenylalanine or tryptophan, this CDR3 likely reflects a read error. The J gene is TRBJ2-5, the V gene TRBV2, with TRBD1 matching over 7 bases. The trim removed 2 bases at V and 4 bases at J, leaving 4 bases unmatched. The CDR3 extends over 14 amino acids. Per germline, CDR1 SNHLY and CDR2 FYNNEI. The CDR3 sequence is CASSERTGVETQYY. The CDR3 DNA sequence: TGTGCCAGCAGTGAACGGACAGGCGTAGAGACCCAGTACTAC.

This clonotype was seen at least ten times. CDR3 sequence (DNA): TGCAGTGCCGCGAAGGGGGGCGGGGGCACCGGGGAGCTGTTTTTT. Translated: CSAAKGGGGTGELFF. This rearrangement joins TRBV20-1 to TRBJ2-2, with D possibly matching TRBD2 (7 bases). CDR3 length: 15 amino acids. Germline V gene sequence: CDR1 DFQATT, CDR2 SNEGSKA (reference sequence). The V gene lost 6 bases and the J gene lost 4 bases, with 18 bases spanning the gap.

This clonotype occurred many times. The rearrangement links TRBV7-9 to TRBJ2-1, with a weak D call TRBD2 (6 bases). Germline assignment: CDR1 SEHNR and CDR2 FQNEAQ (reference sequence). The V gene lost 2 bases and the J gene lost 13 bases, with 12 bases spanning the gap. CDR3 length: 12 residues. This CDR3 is CASSLIASAQFF. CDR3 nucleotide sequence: TGTGCCAGCAGCTTAATTGCTAGCGCTCAGTTCTTC. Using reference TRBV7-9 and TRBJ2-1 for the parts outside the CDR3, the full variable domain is DTGVSQNPRHKITKRGQNVTFRCDPISEHNRLYWYRQTLGQGPEFLTYFQNEAQLEKSRLLSDRFSAERPKGSFSTLEIQRTEQGDSAMYLCASSLIASAQFFGPGTRLTVL.

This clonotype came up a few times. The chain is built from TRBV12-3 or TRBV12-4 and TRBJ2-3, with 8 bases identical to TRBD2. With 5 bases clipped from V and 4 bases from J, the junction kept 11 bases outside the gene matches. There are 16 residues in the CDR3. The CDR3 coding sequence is TGTGCCAGCAGTCTCAACCCGGGACTAGGCGCAGATACGCAGTATTTT. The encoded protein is CASSLNPGLGADTQYF.

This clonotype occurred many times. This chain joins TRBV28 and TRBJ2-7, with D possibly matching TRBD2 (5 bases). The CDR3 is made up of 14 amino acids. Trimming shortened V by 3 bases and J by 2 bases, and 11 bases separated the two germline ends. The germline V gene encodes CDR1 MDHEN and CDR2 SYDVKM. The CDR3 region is CASSFGGNTYEQYF. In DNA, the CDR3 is TGTGCCAGCAGTTTCGGAGGAAACACCTACGAGCAGTACTTC.

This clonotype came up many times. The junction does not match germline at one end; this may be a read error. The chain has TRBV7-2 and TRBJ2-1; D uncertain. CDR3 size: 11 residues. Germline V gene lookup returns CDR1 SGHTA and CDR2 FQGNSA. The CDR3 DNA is TGTGCCAGCAGCTCCCACAATGAGCAGTTCTTC. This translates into CASSSHNEQFF. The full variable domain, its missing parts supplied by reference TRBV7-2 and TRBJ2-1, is GAGVSQSPSNKVTEKGKDVELRCDPISGHTALYWYRQSLGQGLEFLIYFQGNSAPDKSGLPSDRFSAERTGGSVSTLTIQRTQQEDSAVYLCASSSHNEQFFGPGTRLTVL.